The 8 T cell receptor beta chains below all came from one sample that was sequenced in a study of CXCR3-negative and CXCR3-positive naive CD8 T cells. Overall study results and limits: More hydrophobic TRB CDR3s occurred in CXCR3-positive than in CXCR3-negative naive cells.

No cognate antigen is known for these TCRs. With UMI labels, 5' RACE was used to prepare the TRB cDNA libraries. After re-calling the 5' RACE reads, TCRdb lists one entry per CDR3 protein, DNA absent. The sample data list more than 80,000 distinct CDR3 sequences. The sample was naive CXCR3+ CD8+ T cells from blood. Subset here: CD45RO-CCR7+CD27+CD95- naive CD8+ T cells expressing CXCR3 (TNR3+). The receptor source for this set is a human donor in good health. Some clones in this sample may be carry-over from other donors' samples.

V is TRBV5-1 and J is TRBJ2-7; without DNA, the TCRdb call of TRBD1 cannot be checked. CDR1 is SGHRS, CDR2 YFSETQ, per germline. The CDR3 covers 17 residues. CDR3 region: CASSSASDGTGVYEQYF.

The gene calls are TRBV28 and TRBJ1-5. Germline-derived CDR1 and CDR2 are MDHEN and SYDVKM. The CDR3 spans 14 residues. CDR3 sequence reads: CASSLRYSNQPQHF.

The chain has TRBV7-6 and TRBJ2-5; TCRdb outputs TRBD2, but without DNA this stays unchecked. CDR1 and CDR2 (germline): SGHVS, FNYEAQ. This CDR3 spans 15 amino acids. Here the CDR3 reads CASSPPAGGGGTQYF.

V usage is TRBV20-1 and J usage is TRBJ1-5. Germline-derived CDR1 and CDR2 are DFQATT and SNEGSKA (reference sequence). The CDR3 is 15 amino acids. The CDR3: CSAREEGRSNQPQHF.

V gene TRBV7-5 combines with J gene TRBJ2-1; TCRdb lists TRBD2, though no DNA is available to test this call. TRBV7-5 is termed a pseudogene. This CDR3 contains 20 residues. The CDR3 sequence is CISVSEAHTEAGGIYNEQFF.

V gene TRBV12-3 or TRBV12-4 combines with J gene TRBJ2-1; without DNA, the TCRdb call of TRBD1 cannot be checked. CDR3 length: 16 residues. The CDR3: CASSSSRGSSYNEQFF.

The rearrangement joins TRBV15 to TRBJ2-7; TCRdb calls TRBD2, which cannot be checked without DNA. Per the germline V gene, CDR1 is LNHNV and CDR2 is YYDKDF (reference sequence). The CDR3 totals 16 residues. The CDR3 sequence: CATSRGGGLAGDEQYF.

The chain employs TRBV12-3 or TRBV12-4 and TRBJ1-1. This CDR3 is 14 amino acids long. CDR3 residues: CASSERGGYTEAFF.